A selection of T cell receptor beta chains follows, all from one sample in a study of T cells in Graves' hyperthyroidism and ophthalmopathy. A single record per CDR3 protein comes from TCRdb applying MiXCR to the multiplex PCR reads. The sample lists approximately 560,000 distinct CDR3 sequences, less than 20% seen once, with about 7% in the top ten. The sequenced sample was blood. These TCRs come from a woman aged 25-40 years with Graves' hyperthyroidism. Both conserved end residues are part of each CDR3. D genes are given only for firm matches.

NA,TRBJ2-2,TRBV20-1,CSVYAGELFF
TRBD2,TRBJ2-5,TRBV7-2,CASSLLSSGASSYF
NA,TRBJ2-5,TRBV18,CASSPLERETQYF
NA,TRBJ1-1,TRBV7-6,CASSLVSVQDTEAFF
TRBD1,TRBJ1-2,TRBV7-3,CASSLMPGGRSNYGYTF
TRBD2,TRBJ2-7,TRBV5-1,CASSLAPRASGRAVSYEQYF
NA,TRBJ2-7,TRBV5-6,CASSPLDSYEQYF
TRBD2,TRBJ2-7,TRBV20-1,CSAREPAGGYYEQYF
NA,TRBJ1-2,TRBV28,CASSASTGPNYGYTF
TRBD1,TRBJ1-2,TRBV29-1,CSVETGTGAYGYTF
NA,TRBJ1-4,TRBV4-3,CASSQDHSLRTANEKLFF
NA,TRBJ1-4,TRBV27,CAGSLAAGVGKLFF
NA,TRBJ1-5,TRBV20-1,CSARGGVGQPQHF
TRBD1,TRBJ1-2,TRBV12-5,CASGQTGGYGYTF
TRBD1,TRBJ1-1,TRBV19,CASGGQVHGAFF
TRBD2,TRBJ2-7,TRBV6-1,CASSYLTPSGREYEQYF
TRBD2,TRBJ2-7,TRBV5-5,CASSLAAGTREYEQYF
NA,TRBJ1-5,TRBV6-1,CASSDSGGPNQPQHF
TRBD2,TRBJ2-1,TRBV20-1,CSARVGGTSDNEQFF
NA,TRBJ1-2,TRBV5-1,CASSLYLESYGYTF
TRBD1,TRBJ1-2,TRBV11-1,CASSFHLDRGGGGYTF
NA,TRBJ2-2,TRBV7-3,CASSLEVRVSAGELFF
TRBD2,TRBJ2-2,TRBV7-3,CASSSPPGLAGARGTGELFF
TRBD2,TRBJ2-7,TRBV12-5,CASMELAGGEQYF
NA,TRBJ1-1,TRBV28,CASSPLAAEAFF
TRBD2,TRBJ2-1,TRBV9,CASSATSTSGNPNEQFF
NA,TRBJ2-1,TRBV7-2,CASSLYWSEQFF
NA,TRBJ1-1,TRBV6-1,CASTVVGWDTEAFF